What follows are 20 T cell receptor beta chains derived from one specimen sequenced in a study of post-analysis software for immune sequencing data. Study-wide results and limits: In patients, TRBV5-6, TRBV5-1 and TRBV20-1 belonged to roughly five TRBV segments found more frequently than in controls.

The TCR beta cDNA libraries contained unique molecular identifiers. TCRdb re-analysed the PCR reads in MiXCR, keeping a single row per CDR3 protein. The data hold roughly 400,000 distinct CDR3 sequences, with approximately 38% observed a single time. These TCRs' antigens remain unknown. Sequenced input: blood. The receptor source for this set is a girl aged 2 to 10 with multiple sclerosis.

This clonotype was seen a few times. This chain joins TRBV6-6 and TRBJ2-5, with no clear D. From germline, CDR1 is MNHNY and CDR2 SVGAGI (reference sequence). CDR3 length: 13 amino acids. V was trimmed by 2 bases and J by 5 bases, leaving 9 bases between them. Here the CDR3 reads CASSYDPSETQYF. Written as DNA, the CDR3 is TGTGCCAGCAGTTACGACCCATCGGAGACCCAGTACTTC.

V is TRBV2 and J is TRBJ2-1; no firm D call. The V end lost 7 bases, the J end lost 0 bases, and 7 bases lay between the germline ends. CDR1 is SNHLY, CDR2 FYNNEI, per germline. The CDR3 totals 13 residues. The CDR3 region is CASILPSYNEQFF. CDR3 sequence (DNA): TGTGCCAGCATTCTCCCCTCCTACAATGAGCAGTTCTTC.

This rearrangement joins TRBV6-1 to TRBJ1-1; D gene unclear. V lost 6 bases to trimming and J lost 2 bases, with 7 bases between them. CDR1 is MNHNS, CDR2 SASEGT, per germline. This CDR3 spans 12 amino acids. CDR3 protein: CASSASNTEAFF. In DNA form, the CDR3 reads TGTGCCAGCAGCGCCAGTAACACTGAAGCTTTCTTT.

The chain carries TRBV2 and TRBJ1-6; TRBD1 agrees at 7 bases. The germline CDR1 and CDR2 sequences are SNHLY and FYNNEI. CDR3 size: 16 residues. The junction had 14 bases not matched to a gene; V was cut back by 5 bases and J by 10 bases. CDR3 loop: CASSRTRDSGSSPLHF. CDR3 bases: TGTGCCAGCAGTAGAACCCGGGACAGCGGGAGCTCACCCCTCCACTTT. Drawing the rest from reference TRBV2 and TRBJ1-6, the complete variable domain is EPEVTQTPSHQVTQMGQEVILRCVPISNHLYFYWYRQILGQKVEFLVSFYNNEISEKSEIFDDQFSVERPDGSNFTLKIRSTKLEDSAMYFCASSRTRDSGSSPLHFGNGTRLTVT.

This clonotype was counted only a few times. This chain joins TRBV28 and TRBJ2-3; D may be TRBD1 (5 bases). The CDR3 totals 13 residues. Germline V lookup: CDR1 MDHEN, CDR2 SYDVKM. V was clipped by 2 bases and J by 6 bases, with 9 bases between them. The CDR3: CASSLMGRDTQYF. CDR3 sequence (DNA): TGTGCCAGCAGTTTAATGGGGCGTGATACGCAGTATTTT.

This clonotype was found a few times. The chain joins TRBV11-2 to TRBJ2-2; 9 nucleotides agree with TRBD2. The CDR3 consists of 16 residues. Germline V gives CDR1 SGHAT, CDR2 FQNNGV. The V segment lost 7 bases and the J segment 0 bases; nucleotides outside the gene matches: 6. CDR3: CASTNPSGTNTGELFF. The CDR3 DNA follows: TGTGCCAGCACCAACCCTAGCGGGACGAACACCGGGGAGCTGTTTTTT.

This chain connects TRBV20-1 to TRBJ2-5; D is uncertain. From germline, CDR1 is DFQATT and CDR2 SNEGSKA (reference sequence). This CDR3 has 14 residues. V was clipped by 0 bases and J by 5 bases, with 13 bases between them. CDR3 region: CSARDLGARETQYF. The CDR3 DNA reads TGCAGTGCTAGAGATCTTGGAGCCAGGGAGACCCAGTACTTC.

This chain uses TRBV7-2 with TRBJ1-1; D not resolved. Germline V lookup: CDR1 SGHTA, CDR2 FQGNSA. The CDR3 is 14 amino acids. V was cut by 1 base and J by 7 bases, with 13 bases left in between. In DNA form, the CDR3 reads TGTGCCAGCAGCTTAGAGTCGGGAGAGGTTGAAGCTTTCTTT. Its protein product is CASSLESGEVEAFF. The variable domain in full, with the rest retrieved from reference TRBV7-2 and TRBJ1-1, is GAGVSQSPSNKVTEKGKDVELRCDPISGHTALYWYRQSLGQGLEFLIYFQGNSAPDKSGLPSDRFSAERTGGSVSTLTIQRTQQEDSAVYLCASSLESGEVEAFFGQGTRLTVV.

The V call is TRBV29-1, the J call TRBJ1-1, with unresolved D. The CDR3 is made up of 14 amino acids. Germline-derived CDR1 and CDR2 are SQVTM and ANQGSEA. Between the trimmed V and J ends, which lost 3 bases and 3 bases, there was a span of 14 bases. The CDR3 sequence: CSVDYSVGDTEAFF. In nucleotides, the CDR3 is TGCAGCGTTGACTACAGCGTCGGCGACACTGAAGCTTTCTTT.

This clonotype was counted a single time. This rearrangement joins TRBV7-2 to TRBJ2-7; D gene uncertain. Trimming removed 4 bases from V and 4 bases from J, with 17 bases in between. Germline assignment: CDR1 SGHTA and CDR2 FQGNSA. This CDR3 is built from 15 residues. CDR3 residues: CASSSGSFLGYEQYF. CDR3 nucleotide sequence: TGTGCCAGCAGCTCCGGTAGTTTTTTGGGGTACGAGCAGTACTTC.

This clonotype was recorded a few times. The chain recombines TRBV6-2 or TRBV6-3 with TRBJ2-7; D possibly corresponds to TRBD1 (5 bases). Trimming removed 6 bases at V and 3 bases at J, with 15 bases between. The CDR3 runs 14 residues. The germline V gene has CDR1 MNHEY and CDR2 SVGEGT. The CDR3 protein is CASSPLDRDYEQYF. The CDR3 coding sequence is TGTGCCAGCAGCCCTCTCGACAGAGACTACGAGCAGTACTTC.

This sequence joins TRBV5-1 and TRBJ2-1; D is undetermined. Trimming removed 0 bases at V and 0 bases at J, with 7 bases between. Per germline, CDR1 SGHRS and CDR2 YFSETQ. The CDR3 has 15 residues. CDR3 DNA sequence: TGCGCCAGCAGCTTGGATGGGCTCTCCTACAATGAGCAGTTCTTC. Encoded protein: CASSLDGLSYNEQFF.

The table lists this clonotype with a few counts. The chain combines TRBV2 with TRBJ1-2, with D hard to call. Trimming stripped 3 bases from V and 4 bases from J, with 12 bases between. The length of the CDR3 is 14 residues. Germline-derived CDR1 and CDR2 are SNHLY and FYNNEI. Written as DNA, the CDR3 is TGTGCCAGCAGTGACCCTACTCAGGTCTATGGCTACACCTTC. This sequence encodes CASSDPTQVYGYTF. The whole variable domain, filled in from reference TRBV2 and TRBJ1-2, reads EPEVTQTPSHQVTQMGQEVILRCVPISNHLYFYWYRQILGQKVEFLVSFYNNEISEKSEIFDDQFSVERPDGSNFTLKIRSTKLEDSAMYFCASSDPTQVYGYTFGSGTRLTVV.

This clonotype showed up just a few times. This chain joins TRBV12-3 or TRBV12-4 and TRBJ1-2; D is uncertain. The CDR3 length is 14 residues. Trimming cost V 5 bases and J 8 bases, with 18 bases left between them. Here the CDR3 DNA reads TGTGCCAGCAGTCAACAGACAAACGCGGGGGGCTACACCTTC. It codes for CASSQQTNAGGYTF.

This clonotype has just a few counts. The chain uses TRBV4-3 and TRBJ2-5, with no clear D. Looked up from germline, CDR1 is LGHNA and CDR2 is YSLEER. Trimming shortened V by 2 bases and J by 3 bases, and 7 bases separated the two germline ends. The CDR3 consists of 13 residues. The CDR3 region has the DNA TGCGCCAGCAGCCAACTAAGAGAAGAGACCCAGTACTTC. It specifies CASSQLREETQYF.

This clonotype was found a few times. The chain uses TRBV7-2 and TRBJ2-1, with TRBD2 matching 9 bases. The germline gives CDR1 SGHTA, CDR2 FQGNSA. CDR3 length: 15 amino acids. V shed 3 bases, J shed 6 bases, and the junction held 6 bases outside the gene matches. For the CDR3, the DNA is TGTGCCAGCAGCTTGCAGGCGGGAGGGTTCAATGAGCAGTTCTTC. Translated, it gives CASSLQAGGFNEQFF.

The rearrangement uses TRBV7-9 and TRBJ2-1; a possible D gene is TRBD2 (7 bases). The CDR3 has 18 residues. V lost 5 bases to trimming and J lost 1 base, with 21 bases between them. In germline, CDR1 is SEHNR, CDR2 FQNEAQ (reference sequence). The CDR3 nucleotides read TGTGCCAGCAGCCCATATAGGAACGGGGGGCGTTCCTACAATGAGCAGTTCTTC. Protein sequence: CASSPYRNGGRSYNEQFF.

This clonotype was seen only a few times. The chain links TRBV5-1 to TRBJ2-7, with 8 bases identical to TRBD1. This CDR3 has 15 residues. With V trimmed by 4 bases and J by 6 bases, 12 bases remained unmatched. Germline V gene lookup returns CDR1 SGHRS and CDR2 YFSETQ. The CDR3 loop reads CASSPQNQGASEQYF. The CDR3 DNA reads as TGCGCCAGCAGCCCCCAAAACCAGGGGGCCAGCGAGCAGTACTTC.

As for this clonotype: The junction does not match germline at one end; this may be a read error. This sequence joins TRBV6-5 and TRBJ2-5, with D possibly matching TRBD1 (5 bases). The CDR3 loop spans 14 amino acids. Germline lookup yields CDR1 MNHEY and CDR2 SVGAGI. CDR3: CAGSYSPGQETQYF. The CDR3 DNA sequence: TGTGCCGGCAGTTACTCCCCAGGGCAAGAGACCCAGTACTTC.

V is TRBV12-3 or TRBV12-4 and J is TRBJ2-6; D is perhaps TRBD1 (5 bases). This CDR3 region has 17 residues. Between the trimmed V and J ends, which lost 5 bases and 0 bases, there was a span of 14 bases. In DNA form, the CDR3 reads TGTGCCAGCAGTCAATTGCCCAGGGCCTCTGGGGCCAACGTCCTGACTTTC. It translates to CASSQLPRASGANVLTF.